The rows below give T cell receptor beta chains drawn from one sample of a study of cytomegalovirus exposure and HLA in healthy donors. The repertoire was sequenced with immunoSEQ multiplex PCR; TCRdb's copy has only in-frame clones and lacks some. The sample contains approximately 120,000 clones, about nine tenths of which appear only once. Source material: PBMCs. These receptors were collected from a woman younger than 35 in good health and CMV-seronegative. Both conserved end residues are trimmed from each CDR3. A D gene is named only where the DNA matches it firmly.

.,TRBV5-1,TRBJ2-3,ASSDLTGDTQY
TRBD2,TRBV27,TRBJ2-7,ASRRPTSGSKYEQY
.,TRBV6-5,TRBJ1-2,ASSEFVDRY
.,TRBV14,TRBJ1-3,ASSRLGGAGNTIY
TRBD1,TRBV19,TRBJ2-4,ASSLSRDRGRDIQY
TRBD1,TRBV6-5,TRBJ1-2,ASSPKTGEAVGYT
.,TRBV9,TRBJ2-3,ASSVPLGGASTDTQY
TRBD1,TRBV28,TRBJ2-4,ASSTPLTGNIQY
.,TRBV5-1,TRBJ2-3,ASSFDTYTDTQY
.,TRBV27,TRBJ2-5,ASSSNLRTQY
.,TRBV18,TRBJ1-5,ASSPSGNQPQH
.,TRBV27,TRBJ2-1,ASRGHGSDEQF
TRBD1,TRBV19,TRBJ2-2,ASSITTGGFGELF
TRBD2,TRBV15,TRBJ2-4,ATASGARNIQY
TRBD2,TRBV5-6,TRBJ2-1,ASSLGLAGAINEQF
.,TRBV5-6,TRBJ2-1,ASSLVSHSYNEQF
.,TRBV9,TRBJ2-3,ASSVNREGGDTQY
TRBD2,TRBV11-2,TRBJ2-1,ASSFTSGGHNEQF
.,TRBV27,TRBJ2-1,ASSPRFAEGANEQF
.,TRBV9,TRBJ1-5,ASSVGGDGQPQH
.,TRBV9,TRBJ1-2,ASSLTDYFYGYT
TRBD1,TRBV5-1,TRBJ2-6,ASSSIQGPATSGANVLT
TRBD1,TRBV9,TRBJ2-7,ASNRQGGYEQY
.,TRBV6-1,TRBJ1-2,ASSELQGLGGYT
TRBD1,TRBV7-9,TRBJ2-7,ASRPDVTGVEQY
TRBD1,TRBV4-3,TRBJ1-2,ASGDRALSGYT
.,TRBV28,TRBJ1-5,ASSLSGGGNQPQH
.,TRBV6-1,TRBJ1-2,ASSEPGPANYGYT
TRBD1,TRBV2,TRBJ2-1,ASSPIRADRGRGNEQF
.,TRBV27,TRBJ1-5,ASRVRGSGMPQH
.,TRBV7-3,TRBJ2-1,ASSLDVGPSEQF
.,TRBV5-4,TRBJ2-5,ASSSDRQETQY
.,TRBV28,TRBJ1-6,ASSSGTRGSPLH
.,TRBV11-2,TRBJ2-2,ASSLASGLGDTGELF
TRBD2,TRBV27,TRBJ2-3,ASSQGGRGGPDTQY
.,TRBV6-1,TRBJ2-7,ASSDRGRPSEQY
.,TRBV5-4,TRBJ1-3,ASSLAQGNTIY
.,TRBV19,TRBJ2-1,ASRGWGGLRNEQF
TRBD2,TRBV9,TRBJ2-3,ASSVRGGSWTDTQY
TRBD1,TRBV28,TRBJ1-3,ASSLGTGNTIY
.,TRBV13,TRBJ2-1,ASSLSLAEVYNEQF
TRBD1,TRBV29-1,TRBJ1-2,SVARTGDHRGYT
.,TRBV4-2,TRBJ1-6,ASSQDQNPGSPLH
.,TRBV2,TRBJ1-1,ASKNSVPTEAF
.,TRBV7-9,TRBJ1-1,ASSWQENTEAF
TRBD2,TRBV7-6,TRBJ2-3,ASSLVGRGFTDTQY
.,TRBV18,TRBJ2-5,ASSSQGQKETQY
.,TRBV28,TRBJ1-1,ASSSQRTGSTEAF
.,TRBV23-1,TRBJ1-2,ASSRDLGDSDYGYT
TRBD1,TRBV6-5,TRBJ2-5,ASVETGKETQY
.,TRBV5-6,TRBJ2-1,ASRVFSGDASYNEQF
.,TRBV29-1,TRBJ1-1,SPCGANHTEAF
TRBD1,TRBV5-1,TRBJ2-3,ASSSYPGTEYTDTQY
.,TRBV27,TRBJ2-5,ASSPPGTPETQY
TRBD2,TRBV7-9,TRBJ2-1,ASSLPREGNEQF
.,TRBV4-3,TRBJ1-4,ASSQVEATNEKLF
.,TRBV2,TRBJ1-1,ASGREQVLNTEAF
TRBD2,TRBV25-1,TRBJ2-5,ASSEYASGTQY